Only one count was recorded for the clone carrying this T cell receptor (beta chain). The antigen is unknown. This sample was included in a study of cytomegalovirus exposure and HLA in healthy donors. Study observations and caveats: Diagnosis of cytomegalovirus status made by the classifier reportedly showed high specificity and sensitivity.

The PCR employed 60 Vbeta primers together with 13 Jbeta primers. Measured with immunoSEQ multiplex PCR; TCRdb has only the in-frame clones, and not every one. This table has roughly 120,000 clones, 73% appearing once. The CDR3 contains 14 residues. The clonotype comes from a woman in her 40s in good health and CMV-seropositive. What was sequenced was PBMCs. The chain combines TRBV21-1 with TRBJ2-3; the D segment call TRBD1 is taken from the table without a DNA check. TRBV21-1 is an annotated pseudogene. The CDR3 nucleotides read TGTGCCAGCATACAGGGCCGAGCCGTAGATACGCAGTATTTT. Protein: CASIQGRAVDTQYF.